The subject of this entry is one T cell receptor beta chain. What it binds is not known. Profiling relied on immunoSEQ multiplex PCR, and the TCRdb table lists in-frame clones only, not all of them. The sample consists of over 80,000 clones, 80% to 90% of them appearing once. This specimen belongs to a study of T cell responses to AZD1222 COVID-19 vaccine. Germline V gene data show CDR1 as SGHRS and CDR2 as YFSETQ. V lost 2 bases and J lost 0; bases outside the gene matches: 6. The CDR3 runs 16 residues. Broader study findings: At study baseline, merely six AZD1222 recipients were seropositive. There were mostly white British donors and more females than males, and clonal diversity was possibly underestimated. Two AZD1222 doses significantly raised spike-specific TCR breadth and depth over controls.

The sample consisted of peripheral blood, taken on day 0 of AZD1222 vaccination. The rearrangement uses TRBV5-1 and TRBJ2-3, with 7 nucleotides matching TRBD2. This sequence originates from an adult in good health. The CDR3 loop reads CASSFSSGTSTDTQYF. The DNA of the CDR3 is TGCGCCAGCAGCTTTTCAAGCGGGACTAGCACAGATACGCAGTATTTT.